This T cell receptor (beta chain) was recovered during a study of T cells after yellow fever vaccination. General study findings and limits: In post-booster samples, most primary-vaccination clones reappeared (approximately 95% CD4, around 87% CD8).

This clonotype has only a few counts. What it binds is not known. The germline V gene has CDR1 SEHNR and CDR2 FQNEAQ (reference sequence). There are 15 residues in the CDR3. Trimming removed 4 bases at V and 0 bases at J, with 12 bases between. TCRdb re-derived calls from the 5' RACE reads in MiXCR, one entry per CDR3 protein. The sample lists 300,000 to 400,000 distinct CDR3 sequences, 8% to 10% occurring once. This TCR came from a young man who received the YFV17D yellow fever vaccine. The source was PBMCs, collected on the day of the first yellow fever vaccination. J is TRBJ1-1 and V is TRBV7-9; D is unresolved. CDR3 protein: CASSSMALLNTEAFF. The CDR3, as DNA: TGTGCCAGCAGCTCGATGGCGCTCCTGAACACTGAAGCTTTCTTT. Drawing the rest from reference TRBV7-9 and TRBJ1-1, the complete variable domain is DTGVSQNPRHKITKRGQNVTFRCDPISEHNRLYWYRQTLGQGPEFLTYFQNEAQLEKSRLLSDRFSAERPKGSFSTLEIQRTEQGDSAMYLCASSSMALLNTEAFFGQGTRLTVV.